One and the same sample provided the 28 T cell receptor beta chains below, sequenced in a study of neoadjuvant nivolumab and ipilimumab in lung cancer. Assay used: immunoSEQ multiplex PCR; TCRdb lists only in-frame clones, some missing. Of 25,000 to 30,000 clones in the sample, 76% were seen once. The starting material was tumor tissue, obtained after neoadjuvant nivolumab, alone or with ipilimumab, at or shortly before surgery. The receptors derive from an adult with non-small cell lung cancer.

This clone was seen only once. The chain has TRBV5-4 and TRBJ2-2; D uncertain. CDR3 length: 15 residues. V was cut by 0 bases and J by 4 bases, with 10 bases left in between. Germline lookup yields CDR1 SGHNT and CDR2 YYREEE (reference sequence). CDR3 in DNA: TGTGCCAGCAGCTTGGGGAATGGATTCACCGGGGAGCTGTTTTTT. Amino acid sequence: CASSLGNGFTGELFF. Full variable domain (rest looked up from reference TRBV5-4 and TRBJ2-2): ETGVTQSPTHLIKTRGQQVTLRCSSQSGHNTVSWYQQALGQGPQFIFQYYREEENGRGNFPPRFSGLQFPNYSSELNVNALELDDSALYLCASSLGNGFTGELFFGEGSRLTVL.

The gene calls are TRBV10-3 and TRBJ2-2; 9 bases agree with TRBD2. V lost 4 bases, J lost 3 bases, and 6 bases stayed unmatched. CDR1 ENHRY and CDR2 SYGVKD come from the germline V gene. The CDR3 has 16 residues. CDR3 in DNA: TGTGCCATCAGTGGGGTAGCGGGGGCCCACACCGGGGAGCTGTTTTTT. Translating it yields CAISGVAGAHTGELFF.

This chain joins TRBV5-6 and TRBJ1-4, with unresolved D. With 0 bases removed from V and 7 bases from J, the gap between germline ends came to 7 bases. CDR3 size: 13 residues. CDR1 SGHDT and CDR2 YYEEEE come from the germline V gene. DNA for the CDR3: TGTGCCAGCAGCTTGGTGACGGGTGAAAAACTGTTTTTT. Translation: CASSLVTGEKLFF.

The chain recombines TRBV6-5 with TRBJ1-1; D is possibly TRBD1 (6 bases). With 2 bases removed from V and 11 bases from J, the gap between germline ends came to 15 bases. The CDR3 has 13 residues. Germline CDR1 and CDR2: MNHEY and SVGAGI. The CDR3 here is CASSYASGTMAFF. CDR3 in DNA: TGTGCCAGCAGTTACGCGTCCGGGACAATGGCTTTCTTT.

This clone was seen once. This chain joins TRBV7-9 and TRBJ2-3; the match to TRBD2 covers 12 bases. Per the germline V gene, CDR1 is SEHNR and CDR2 is FQNEAQ (reference sequence). The CDR3 length is 16 residues. After removal of 6 bases from V and 6 bases from J, the junction contained 10 bases not matched to a gene. CDR3 residues: CASRRASGGATDTQYF. The CDR3 nucleotides are TGTGCCAGCAGACGCGCTAGCGGGGGGGCCACCGATACGCAGTATTTT.

The J gene is TRBJ2-2, the V gene TRBV14, with a tentative D call TRBD1 (6 bases). Trimming cost V 4 bases and J 5 bases, with 14 bases left between them. From germline, CDR1 is SGHDN and CDR2 FVKESK. The CDR3 sequence is 15 residues long. CDR3 sequence: CASSRRGISTGELFF. Here the CDR3 DNA reads TGTGCCAGCAGCCGCAGGGGTATTAGTACCGGGGAGCTGTTTTTT.

The chain combines TRBV9 with TRBJ2-4, with a weak D call TRBD2 (6 bases). CDR3 length: 13 amino acids. Trimming took off 3 bases at V and 8 bases at J, with 12 bases between the two ends. Germline V CDR1 and CDR2: SGDLS, YYNGEE. CDR3 residues: CASSAGGDDIQYF. The CDR3 nucleotides read TGTGCCAGCAGCGCCGGAGGGGACGACATTCAGTACTTC.

The rearrangement joins TRBV7-2 to TRBJ2-7; D not certain. CDR1 is SGHTA and CDR2 is FQGNSA in the germline V gene. There are 14 residues in the CDR3. Between the trimmed V and J ends, which lost 0 bases and 4 bases, there was a span of 10 bases. The CDR3 loop is CASSLAGSRYEQYF. As DNA, the CDR3 is TGTGCCAGCAGCTTAGCGGGCAGTAGATACGAGCAGTACTTC.

The chain recombines TRBV5-1 with TRBJ2-7; perhaps TRBD1 as D (7 bases). With 7 bases removed from V and 5 bases from J, the gap between germline ends came to 19 bases. The CDR3 extends over 14 amino acids. Per germline, CDR1 SGHRS and CDR2 YFSETQ. Written as DNA, the CDR3 is TGCGCCAGCCATCAGGGGGGCGGAAAGGACGAGCAGTACTTC. Its translation is CASHQGGGKDEQYF.

The chain employs TRBV11-1 and TRBJ2-7; 10 bases match TRBD1. The germline V gene has CDR1 SGHAT and CDR2 FQDESV (reference sequence). The V gene end was trimmed by 0 bases and the J gene end by 0 bases; junction bases not matched to a gene: 11. The CDR3 contains 19 residues. CDR3 nucleotides: TGTGCCAGCAGCTTAGCTCCCTGGACCGGGACAGGGGTCTCCTACGAGCAGTACTTC. As protein: CASSLAPWTGTGVSYEQYF.

The J gene is TRBJ2-7, the V gene TRBV4-1; the match to TRBD1 covers 9 bases. V was clipped by 1 base and J by 5 bases; unmatched bases: 12. Per the germline V gene, CDR1 is MGHRA and CDR2 is YSYEKL. The CDR3 consists of 17 residues. The CDR3 nucleotides are TGCGCCAGCAGCCAAGGGGGGAACCGGGACAGGGCCCACGAGCAGTACTTC. Its translation is CASSQGGNRDRAHEQYF.

The V call is TRBV25-1, the J call TRBJ2-7; unclear D gene. Trimming removed 5 bases at V and 5 bases at J, with 10 bases between. This CDR3 is built from 12 residues. Germline V gene lookup returns CDR1 MGHDK and CDR2 SYGVNS. This chain's CDR3 is CASSPQPNEQYF. CDR3 in DNA: TGTGCCAGCAGTCCCCAACCGAACGAGCAGTACTTC.

The chain carries TRBV9 and TRBJ1-2, with D possibly matching TRBD1 (5 bases). CDR1 and CDR2 (germline): SGDLS, YYNGEE. V was pared by 2 bases and J by 4 bases, with 18 bases between. This CDR3 has 16 residues. In nucleotides, the CDR3 is TGTGCCAGCAGCGTCGGGAGGGGCAGTGGTGGCTATGGCTACACCTTC. It specifies CASSVGRGSGGYGYTF.

CDR3 sequence reads: CASSRTGGMGTEAFF. The CDR3 DNA reads as TGTGCCAGCAGCCGGACAGGGGGCATGGGAACTGAAGCTTTCTTT. This chain uses TRBV5-6 with TRBJ1-1, with TRBD1 matching over 11 bases. CDR1 and CDR2 from the germline V gene are SGHDT and YYEEEE. The V and J ends lost 4 bases and 5 bases, in that order; junction bases with no gene match: 7. This CDR3 spans 15 amino acids.

This clone occurred once. V and J are TRBV5-4 and TRBJ1-1; D is possibly TRBD1 (5 bases). From germline, CDR1 is SGHNT and CDR2 YYREEE (reference sequence). The V gene lost 0 bases and the J gene lost 10 bases, with 13 bases spanning the gap. This CDR3 has 13 residues. CDR3 region: CASSLAGRDVAFF. CDR3 bases: TGTGCCAGCAGCTTGGCCGGCAGGGATGTAGCTTTCTTT.

J is TRBJ2-3 and V is TRBV29-1, with 9 bases aligning to TRBD2. Looked up from germline, CDR1 is SQVTM and CDR2 is ANQGSEA. Unmatched junction bases numbered 7, after V lost 6 bases and J lost 0 bases. CDR3 length equals 15 residues. CDR3 in amino acids: CSVYQAGGSTDTQYF. The DNA for the CDR3 is TGCAGCGTATACCAAGCGGGGGGCAGCACAGATACGCAGTATTTT.

The sample holds one count of this clone. The chain has TRBV9 and TRBJ2-7; 9 bases are shared with TRBD1. CDR1 is SGDLS and CDR2 is YYNGEE in the germline V gene. This CDR3 spans 15 amino acids. Germline trimming cut 3 bases from V and 6 bases from J; bases unmatched to any gene: 10. CDR3 bases: TGTGCCAGCAGCGCGACAGGACAGGGGCTTAGCGAGCAGTACTTC. It codes for CASSATGQGLSEQYF. The whole variable domain, remainder taken from reference TRBV9 and TRBJ2-7, is DSGVTQTPKHLITATGQRVTLRCSPRSGDLSVYWYQQSLDQGLQFLIQYYNGEERAKGNILERFSAQQFPDLHSELNLSSLELGDSALYFCASSATGQGLSEQYFGPGTRLTVT.

J is TRBJ2-2 and V is TRBV5-1; TRBD1 might be the D (6 bases). Germline V gene sequence: CDR1 SGHRS, CDR2 YFSETQ. With 3 bases removed from V and 0 bases from J, the gap between germline ends came to 9 bases. CDR3 length: 15 amino acids. CDR3 loop: CASSWGRPNTGELFF. The DNA of the CDR3 is TGCGCCAGCAGCTGGGGGCGTCCGAACACCGGGGAGCTGTTTTTT.

The J gene is TRBJ2-5, the V gene TRBV20-1; D uncertain. The CDR3 has 11 amino acids. Looked up from germline, CDR1 is DFQATT and CDR2 is SNEGSKA (reference sequence). V was trimmed by 3 bases and J by 5 bases, leaving 7 bases between them. The CDR3 nucleotides are TGCAGTGCTAGTAATTTTGAGACCCAGTACTTC. Protein product: CSASNFETQYF.

Comment on this clone: The sample holds other DNA sequences that translate to the same CDR3. CDR3 DNA sequence: TGTGCCAGCAGTTCGGGCGGCCGTTCACCCCTCCACTTT. This translates into CASSSGGRSPLHF. This chain connects TRBV6-5 to TRBJ1-6; D unclear. CDR1 is MNHEY and CDR2 is SVGAGI in the germline V gene. This CDR3 region has 13 residues. V lost 4 bases to trimming and J lost 9 bases, with 10 bases between them.

The chain employs TRBV29-1 and TRBJ1-2, with D maybe TRBD1 (5 bases). Germline V gives CDR1 SQVTM, CDR2 ANQGSEA. Trimming left V 1 base short and J 1 base short, with 10 bases between. This CDR3 spans 14 amino acids. CDR3 in amino acids: CSVEGAGFNYGYTF. The DNA of the CDR3 is TGCAGCGTTGAAGGAGCAGGGTTTAACTATGGCTACACCTTC.

The chain joins TRBV10-2 to TRBJ1-2; 7 bases fit TRBD1. Germline V gives CDR1 WSHSY, CDR2 SAAADI. Trimming at V came to 3 bases and at J to 4 bases, leaving 5 bases not matched to a gene. This CDR3 region has 14 residues. CDR3 DNA: TGCGCCAGCAGTGACGACAGGGATTTCTATGGCTACACCTTC. Amino acids: CASSDDRDFYGYTF.

The gene calls are TRBV9 and TRBJ2-5; D perhaps matches TRBD1 (5 bases). In germline, CDR1 is SGDLS, CDR2 YYNGEE. Deletions cut 1 base from V and 1 base from J, with 5 bases between. This CDR3 contains 13 residues. This CDR3 reads CASSVTGQETQYF. The CDR3 nucleotides are TGTGCCAGCAGCGTAACAGGCCAAGAGACCCAGTACTTC. The full variable domain, with the rest looked up from reference TRBV9 and TRBJ2-5, is DSGVTQTPKHLITATGQRVTLRCSPRSGDLSVYWYQQSLDQGLQFLIQYYNGEERAKGNILERFSAQQFPDLHSELNLSSLELGDSALYFCASSVTGQETQYFGPGTRLLVL.

This clone has a single count. V and J are TRBV11-2 and TRBJ2-7, with D possibly TRBD2 on 7 matching bases. This CDR3 is built from 15 residues. V was trimmed by 7 bases and J by 0 bases, leaving 16 bases between them. Germline lookup yields CDR1 SGHAT and CDR2 FQNNGV. The CDR3 DNA is TGTGCCAGCACCCTAGGGGGGGGATTCTCCTACGAGCAGTACTTC. It specifies CASTLGGGFSYEQYF. The complete variable domain, with remaining parts taken from reference TRBV11-2 and TRBJ2-7, reads EAGVAQSPRYKIIEKRQSVAFWCNPISGHATLYWYQQILGQGPKLLIQFQNNGVVDDSQLPKDRFSAERLKGVDSTLKIQPAKLEDSAVYLCASTLGGGFSYEQYFGPGTRLTVT.

Only one count was recorded for this clone. The chain carries TRBV5-4 and TRBJ2-5; TRBD1 agrees at 8 bases. V lost 4 bases, J lost 3 bases, and 8 bases stayed unmatched. CDR1 and CDR2 from the germline V gene are SGHNT and YYREEE (reference sequence). The CDR3 runs 15 residues. The CDR3 coding sequence is TGTGCCAGCAGCCCGGACAGGGATATAGAAGAGACCCAGTACTTC. Residues: CASSPDRDIEETQYF. The whole variable domain, remainder taken from reference TRBV5-4 and TRBJ2-5, is ETGVTQSPTHLIKTRGQQVTLRCSSQSGHNTVSWYQQALGQGPQFIFQYYREEENGRGNFPPRFSGLQFPNYSSELNVNALELDDSALYLCASSPDRDIEETQYFGPGTRLLVL.

The J gene is TRBJ2-3, the V gene TRBV7-9; D unresolved. Deletions cut 5 bases from V and 2 bases from J, with 5 bases between. The germline gives CDR1 SEHNR, CDR2 FQNEAQ (reference sequence). CDR3 length equals 12 residues. The CDR3 here is CASSPNTDTQYF. For the CDR3, the DNA is TGTGCCAGCAGCCCAAACACAGATACGCAGTATTTT.

This sequence joins TRBV11-2 and TRBJ1-2; the D gene is possibly TRBD1 (6 bases). The CDR3 runs to 15 residues. Germline V gene sequence: CDR1 SGHAT, CDR2 FQNNGV. V was trimmed by 5 bases and J by 4 bases, leaving 17 bases between them. The CDR3 region has the DNA TGTGCCAGCAGCCCCCCGGGGGGACAAGGCTATGGCTACACCTTC. Its translation: CASSPPGGQGYGYTF.

The rearrangement joins TRBV29-1 to TRBJ2-7; D perhaps matches TRBD2 (8 bases). Germline V gene lookup returns CDR1 SQVTM and CDR2 ANQGSEA. V was shortened by 7 bases and J by 6 bases, with 22 bases between the two germline ends. CDR3 length: 14 amino acids. The CDR3 here is CSAKRETGHSEQYF. CDR3 bases: TGCAGCGCCAAGCGGGAGACAGGGCATAGCGAGCAGTACTTC.